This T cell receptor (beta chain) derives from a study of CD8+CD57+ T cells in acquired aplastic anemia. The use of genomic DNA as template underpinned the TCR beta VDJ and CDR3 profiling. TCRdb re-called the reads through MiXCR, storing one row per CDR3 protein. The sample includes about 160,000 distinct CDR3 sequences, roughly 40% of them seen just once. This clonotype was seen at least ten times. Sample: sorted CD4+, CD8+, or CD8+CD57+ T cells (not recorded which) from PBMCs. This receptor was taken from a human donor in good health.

The CDR3 DNA sequence: TGTGCCAGCAGCCCGACAGGGAACACTGAAGCTTTCTTT. Translation: CASSPTGNTEAFF. The V call is TRBV7-9, the J call TRBJ1-1, with a possible D match to TRBD1 (6 bases). This CDR3 spans 13 amino acids. Germline V gene lookup returns CDR1 SEHNR and CDR2 FQNEAQ (reference sequence). The V end lost 5 bases, the J end lost 1 base, and 8 bases lay between the germline ends. The full variable domain, completed using reference TRBV7-9 and TRBJ1-1, is DTGVSQNPRHKITKRGQNVTFRCDPISEHNRLYWYRQTLGQGPEFLTYFQNEAQLEKSRLLSDRFSAERPKGSFSTLEIQRTEQGDSAMYLCASSPTGNTEAFFGQGTRLTVV.